A single T cell receptor (beta chain) is shown here with its context. This record comes from a study of blood T cell repertoires in COVID-19. Study background: Specimens from acute and convalescent COVID-19 originated in the United States, Italy and Spain. The analysed material was cDNA or gDNA that came from T cells, B-cell-depleted T cells, or PBMCs.

In the study's own analysis: Scientists estimated how many nucleated cells there were by amplifying reference gene primers. Profiling relied on immunoSEQ multiplex PCR, and the TCRdb table lists in-frame clones only, not all of them. The V and J calls and clone size were taken over from that table, and D and trimming were inferred from the DNA. The sample has 85,000 to 130,000 clones; 85% to 90% are singletons. CDR1 is SGHRS and CDR2 is YFSETQ in the germline V gene. V lost 0 bases, J lost 6 bases, and 16 bases lay in between. This CDR3 has 16 residues. The sequencing sample was made of peripheral blood. The receptor was isolated from a middle-aged man with acute or convalescent COVID-19. V and J are TRBV5-1 and TRBJ1-5; possibly TRBD1 for D (6 bases). This CDR3 reads CASSLGPIGGGQPQHF. The CDR3, as DNA: TGCGCCAGCAGCTTGGGACCGATAGGGGGGGGTCAGCCCCAGCATTTT.